These 21 T cell receptor beta chains share one sample of origin, sequenced in a study of blood T cells in healthy people across ages. A second about 7 to 11 cycle PCR used barcoded and J-beta primers. TCRdb called the 5' RACE reads again in MiXCR, with one record for every CDR3 protein. Of approximately 800,000 distinct CDR3 sequences detected, about three fifths appear once; the ten largest clones hold roughly 22%. Sample: blood. The receptors derive from a man between 25 and 39 years old in good health.

V and J are TRBV9 and TRBJ2-5, with 7 bases identical to TRBD2. CDR3 length equals 17 residues. V shed 0 bases and J 1 base; nucleotides not matched to a gene: 9. Looked up from germline, CDR1 is SGDLS and CDR2 is YYNGEE. CDR3 amino acids: CASSVVGVAGLQETQYF. In DNA, the CDR3 is TGTGCCAGCAGCGTAGTTGGGGTAGCGGGCCTCCAAGAGACCCAGTACTTC.

The chain's CDR3 is CSASWTKSSRNEQFF. The CDR3 region has the DNA TGCAGTGCTAGCTGGACCAAGTCATCTAGGAATGAGCAGTTCTTC. This chain connects TRBV20-1 to TRBJ2-1; D remains unclear. Germline V lookup: CDR1 DFQATT, CDR2 SNEGSKA (reference sequence). V was trimmed by 3 bases and J by 7 bases, leaving 19 bases between them. The CDR3 extends over 15 amino acids.

This sequence joins TRBV20-1 and TRBJ2-1, with D unresolved. Trimming stripped 5 bases from V and 8 bases from J, with 16 bases between. CDR1 DFQATT and CDR2 SNEGSKA come from the germline V gene (reference sequence). CDR3 length: 13 amino acids. CDR3 region: CSARPTGLDEQFF. Written as DNA, the CDR3 is TGCAGTGCTCGACCTACTGGCTTGGATGAGCAGTTCTTC.

This clonotype was counted a few times. The CDR3 region has the DNA TGTGCCAGCAGTTCCCTAGCGGGAGGGCCAGTAGAGACCCAGTACTTC. This sequence encodes CASSSLAGGPVETQYF. The V gene is TRBV27, the J gene TRBJ2-5; 12 bases fit TRBD2. V dropped 4 bases and J dropped 4; count of bases not matched to a gene: 7. CDR3 length equals 16 residues. Germline V lookup: CDR1 MNHEY, CDR2 SMNVEV (reference sequence).

J is TRBJ2-7 and V is TRBV9; D is uncertain. The CDR3 runs 11 residues. Germline V gene lookup returns CDR1 SGDLS and CDR2 YYNGEE. The V and J ends lost 3 bases and 7 bases respectively, with 8 bases between them. CDR3 DNA: TGTGCCAGCAGCGCTCACAATGAGCAGTACTTC. Translating it yields CASSAHNEQYF.

This clonotype showed up just a few times. The V call is TRBV10-3, the J call TRBJ2-7; D gene uncertain. The V end lost 5 bases, the J end lost 1 base, and 6 bases lay between the germline ends. This CDR3 is built from 12 residues. Germline V lookup: CDR1 ENHRY, CDR2 SYGVKD. The CDR3 protein is CAISLQSYEQYF. In DNA, the CDR3 is TGTGCCATCAGTTTACAGTCCTACGAGCAGTACTTC.

This chain uses TRBV6-6 with TRBJ1-1; 7 bases line up with TRBD1. Germline loops: CDR1 MNHNY, CDR2 SVGAGI (reference sequence). The trim removed 2 bases at V and 6 bases at J, leaving 6 bases unmatched. The CDR3 extends over 14 amino acids. The CDR3 bases are TGTGCCAGCAGTTACCGAGGGGGCGCGGCTGAAGCTTTCTTT. It encodes CASSYRGGAAEAFF.

This sequence joins TRBV4-2 and TRBJ2-3; possibly TRBD1 or TRBD2 for D (6 bases each). The CDR3 sequence is 17 residues long. V was pared by 0 bases and J by 1 base, with 14 bases between. Per germline, CDR1 LGHNA and CDR2 YNFKEQ. DNA of the CDR3: TGTGCCAGCAGCCAAGATCTAGGGGGGACGGGCACAGATACGCAGTATTTT. Protein: CASSQDLGGTGTDTQYF.

This chain joins TRBV15 and TRBJ1-5, with a weak D call TRBD1 (5 bases). The CDR3 is made up of 17 amino acids. Germline assignment: CDR1 LNHNV and CDR2 YYDKDF (reference sequence). The V and J ends lost 3 bases and 5 bases respectively, with 20 bases between them. In nucleotides, the CDR3 is TGTGCCACCAGCAGTTCGGGGCAGAGGGCAGACTATCAGCCCCAGCATTTT. It is translated as CATSSSGQRADYQPQHF.

Ten or more counts support this clonotype. The chain links TRBV7-9 to TRBJ2-1, with 7 bases identical to TRBD2. After removal of 1 base from V and 4 bases from J, the junction contained 1 base not matched to a gene. The CDR3 has 14 residues. CDR1 and CDR2 (germline): SEHNR, FQNEAQ (reference sequence). The CDR3 DNA follows: TGTGCCAGCAGCTTAGGACTAGCATACAATGAGCAGTTCTTC. It yields the protein CASSLGLAYNEQFF.

This clonotype was seen only a few times. The rearrangement uses TRBV29-1 and TRBJ2-3; 10 bases match TRBD1. The CDR3 runs to 15 residues. Trimming took 3 bases from V and 5 from J; bases not matched to a gene: 8. Germline V gene lookup returns CDR1 SQVTM and CDR2 ANQGSEA. The CDR3 coding sequence is TGCAGCGTTGATGGGACAGGGGAACATGGAGATACGCAGTATTTT. Its translation: CSVDGTGEHGDTQYF.

The rearrangement joins TRBV2 to TRBJ1-1; D call uncertain. This CDR3 is built from 16 residues. V lost 2 bases and J lost 1, with 14 bases in between. Germline values: CDR1 SNHLY, CDR2 FYNNEI. The CDR3 loop is CASSEFAVATNTEAFF. The CDR3 DNA follows: TGTGCCAGCAGTGAATTTGCGGTCGCGACGAACACTGAAGCTTTCTTT.

CDR3 sequence (DNA): TGTGCCACCAGGACTAGCGGGACAAATGAGCAGTTCTTC. This translates into CATRTSGTNEQFF. This chain links TRBV6-5 with TRBJ2-1; 12 nucleotides agree with TRBD2. CDR1 is MNHEY, CDR2 SVGAGI, per germline. The CDR3 is made up of 13 amino acids. The junction had 5 bases not matched to a gene; V was cut back by 10 bases and J by 7 bases.

This sequence joins TRBV4-1 and TRBJ2-7; 10 nucleotides agree with TRBD2. CDR1 MGHRA and CDR2 YSYEKL come from the germline V gene. The CDR3 totals 19 residues. Losses at the gene ends were 4 bases for V and 0 bases for J; bases not matched to a gene: 15. The CDR3 here is CASSLIFVAGGSPSYEQYF. DNA for the CDR3: TGCGCCAGCAGCCTCATTTTCGTAGCGGGGGGTTCTCCCTCCTACGAGCAGTACTTC.

The chain uses TRBV20-1 and TRBJ2-3; D is perhaps TRBD2 (6 bases). Trimming shortened V by 0 bases and J by 5 bases, and 12 bases separated the two germline ends. The germline V gene has CDR1 DFQATT and CDR2 SNEGSKA (reference sequence). CDR3 size: 14 residues. The CDR3 reads CSARDWRAVDTQYF. CDR3 DNA sequence: TGCAGTGCTAGAGATTGGAGGGCGGTAGATACGCAGTATTTT.

The rearrangement joins TRBV5-5 to TRBJ2-5, with TRBD1 as a possible D gene (6 bases). This CDR3 contains 16 residues. Trimming shortened V by 3 bases and J by 5 bases, and 20 bases separated the two germline ends. The germline CDR1 and CDR2 sequences are SGHKS and YYEKEE (reference sequence). The CDR3 loop reads CASSWDGGTIGETQYF. In DNA form, the CDR3 reads TGTGCCAGCAGCTGGGATGGGGGCACAATAGGGGAGACCCAGTACTTC.

About this clonotype itself: Possible read error: a much larger clone is one base away. The rearrangement joins TRBV7-2 to TRBJ2-1, with D maybe TRBD2 (6 bases). CDR3 length: 15 amino acids. CDR1 and CDR2 (germline): SGHTA, FQGNSA. V was clipped by 6 bases and J by 4 bases, with 16 bases between them. The CDR3 region is CASREAGTQYNEQFF. CDR3 in DNA: TGTGCCAGCAGGGAGGCGGGGACCCAGTACAATGAGCAGTTCTTC.

This clonotype was seen only a few times. The chain combines TRBV6-1 with TRBJ1-1; D gene ambiguous. The CDR3 is 13 amino acids. Germline-derived CDR1 and CDR2 are MNHNS and SASEGT. V lost 3 bases and J lost 3, with 8 bases in between. The CDR3 region is CASSDQIHTEAFF. The CDR3 bases are TGTGCCAGCAGTGACCAGATCCACACTGAAGCTTTCTTT.

The chain carries TRBV20-1 and TRBJ2-7, with D possibly called TRBD1 or TRBD2 (5 bases each). The ends were cut back, 8 bases at V and 1 base at J, with 15 bases in the middle. The CDR3 length is 13 residues. Germline-derived CDR1 and CDR2 are DFQATT and SNEGSKA (reference sequence). CDR3 sequence reads: CSTLTGGSYEQYF. DNA for the CDR3: TGCAGTACGCTAACAGGCGGGTCCTACGAGCAGTACTTC.

The chain couples TRBV20-1 to TRBJ2-5, with D perhaps assigned TRBD1 or TRBD2 (5 bases each). Near its end, the DNA agrees better with TRBJ2-7, so the J call may be wrong. The CDR3 has 12 residues. CDR1 is DFQATT, CDR2 SNEGSKA, per germline (reference sequence). The CDR3 DNA follows: TGCAGTGCTGCCAGGGAGAGCTACGAGCAGTACTTC. This encodes CSAARESYEQYF.

The J gene is TRBJ2-2, the V gene TRBV10-3; 7 positions agree with TRBD2. J gave up 6 bases and V 11 bases, and 6 bases lay outside the gene matches. CDR3 length: 12 residues. Germline assignment: CDR1 ENHRY and CDR2 SYGVKD. CDR3 loop: CALRGDPGELFF. CDR3 sequence (DNA): TGTGCCCTTCGGGGGGATCCCGGGGAGCTGTTTTTT.